The present TCR beta chain was sequenced within a study of T cell responses to AZD1222 COVID-19 vaccine. Whole-study context: Samples with a second dose at about 4 or about 12 weeks were pooled together.

Germline CDR1 is SGHRS and CDR2 is YFSETQ. J lost 5 bases, V lost 3 bases, and 9 bases had no gene match. This CDR3 is 16 amino acids long. As for this clone: Its antigen is still unknown.

This table comes from immunoSEQ multiplex PCR, and its TCRdb copy is limited to in-frame clones, with some not included. The sample holds some 150,000 clones, about nine tenths seen once. Study results and caveats: Baseline testing showed seropositivity in only 6 or 7 AZD1222 recipients.

This clonotype was sampled from an adult in good health. Sequences were derived from peripheral blood, sampled on day 0 of AZD1222 vaccination. The chain uses TRBV5-1 and TRBJ2-3; 10 bases map to TRBD2. The CDR3 nucleotides are TGCGCCAGCAGCTCCATCGATAGCGGGAGGAGAGATACGCAGTATTTT. Translation: CASSSIDSGRRDTQYF.